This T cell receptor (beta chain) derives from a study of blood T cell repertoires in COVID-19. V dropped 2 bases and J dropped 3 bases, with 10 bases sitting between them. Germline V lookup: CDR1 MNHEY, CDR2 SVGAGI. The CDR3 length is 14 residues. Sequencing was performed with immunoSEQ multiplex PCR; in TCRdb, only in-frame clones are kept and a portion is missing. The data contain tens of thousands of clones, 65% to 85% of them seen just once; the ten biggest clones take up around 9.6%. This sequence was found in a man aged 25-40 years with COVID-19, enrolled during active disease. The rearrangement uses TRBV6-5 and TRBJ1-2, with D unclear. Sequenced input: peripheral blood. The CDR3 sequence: CASSYPRSDYGYTF. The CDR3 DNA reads TGTGCCAGCAGTTACCCCAGGTCGGACTATGGCTACACCTTC.